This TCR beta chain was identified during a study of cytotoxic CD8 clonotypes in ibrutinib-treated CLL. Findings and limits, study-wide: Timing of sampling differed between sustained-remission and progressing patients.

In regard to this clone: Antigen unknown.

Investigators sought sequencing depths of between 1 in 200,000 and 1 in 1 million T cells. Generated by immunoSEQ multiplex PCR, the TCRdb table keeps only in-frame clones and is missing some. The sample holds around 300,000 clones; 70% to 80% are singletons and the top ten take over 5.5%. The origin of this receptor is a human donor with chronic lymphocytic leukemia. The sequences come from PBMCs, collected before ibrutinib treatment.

Here the CDR3 reads CASSFIDSGYEQYF. The CDR3 coding sequence is TGCGCCAGCAGCTTCATCGACAGTGGCTACGAGCAGTACTTC. The chain uses TRBV5-1 and TRBJ2-7; D perhaps matches TRBD1 (5 bases). Germline V lookup: CDR1 SGHRS, CDR2 YFSETQ. This CDR3 is 14 amino acids long. Deletions cut 2 bases from V and 3 bases from J, with 12 bases between.